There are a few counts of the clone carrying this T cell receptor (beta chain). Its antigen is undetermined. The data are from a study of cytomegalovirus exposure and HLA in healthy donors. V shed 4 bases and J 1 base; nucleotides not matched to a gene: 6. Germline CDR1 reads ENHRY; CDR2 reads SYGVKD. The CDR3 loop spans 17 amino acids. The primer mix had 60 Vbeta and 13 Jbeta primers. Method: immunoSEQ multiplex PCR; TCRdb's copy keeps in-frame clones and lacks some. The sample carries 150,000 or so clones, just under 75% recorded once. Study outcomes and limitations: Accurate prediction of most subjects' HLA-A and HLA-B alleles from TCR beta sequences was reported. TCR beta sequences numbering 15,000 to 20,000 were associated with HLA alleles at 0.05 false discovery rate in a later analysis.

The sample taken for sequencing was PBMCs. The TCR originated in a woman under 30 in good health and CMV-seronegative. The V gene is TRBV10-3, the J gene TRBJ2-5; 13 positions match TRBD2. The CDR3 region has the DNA TGTGCCATCAGTGCTCGGACTAGCGGGGGTGCCCAAGAGACCCAGTACTTC. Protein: CAISARTSGGAQETQYF.